What follows are 20 T cell receptor beta chains derived from one specimen sequenced in a study of T cell changes during pregnancy in multiple sclerosis. Clones were sequenced by immunoSEQ multiplex PCR, and TCRdb holds only the in-frame ones, with some missing. The repertoire holds more than 50,000 clones, more than 80% seen once, with about 0.49% in the top ten. The starting material was CD4+ T cells from peripheral blood mononuclear cells, obtained after pregnancy. These TCRs come from a female donor in good health, enrolled as a control in a pregnancy study.

V gene TRBV30 combines with J gene TRBJ1-1; D possibly corresponds to TRBD1 (5 bases). Trimming removed 3 bases at V and 3 bases at J, with 11 bases between. CDR1 and CDR2 (germline): GTSNPN, SVGIG (reference sequence). This CDR3 spans 13 amino acids. CDR3 sequence: CAWSSDSYTEAFF. In DNA form, the CDR3 reads TGTGCCTGGAGCTCCGACAGCTACACTGAAGCTTTCTTT. Full variable domain (outside the CDR3, taken from reference TRBV30 and TRBJ1-1): SQTIHQWPATLVQPVGSPLSLECTVEGTSNPNLYWYRQAAGRGLQLLFYSVGIGQISSEVPQNLSASRPQDRQFILSSKKLLLSDSGFYLCAWSSDSYTEAFFGQGTRLTVV.

This clone was observed once. The chain employs TRBV6-6 and TRBJ2-2; 9 bases are a match to TRBD1. Per germline, CDR1 MNHNY and CDR2 SVGAGI (reference sequence). Trimming cost V 6 bases and J 6 bases; bases outside gene matches: 8. This CDR3 has 15 amino acids. Here the CDR3 DNA reads TGTGCCAGCAGCCGGACAGGGGAAATTCCCGGGGAGCTGTTTTTT. This gives the protein CASSRTGEIPGELFF.

The chain recombines TRBV6-5 with TRBJ2-5; D is undetermined. Germline CDR1 is MNHEY and CDR2 is SVGAGI. The CDR3 is made up of 12 amino acids. Trimming shortened V by 4 bases and J by 4 bases, and 7 bases separated the two germline ends. Here the CDR3 reads CASSSRVETQYF. Here the CDR3 DNA reads TGTGCCAGCAGTTCCCGGGTAGAGACCCAGTACTTC.

This clone was found once. V and J are TRBV11-3 and TRBJ1-1; tentatively, D is TRBD1 (6 bases). The V and J ends lost 5 bases and 7 bases respectively, with 14 bases between them. Germline-derived CDR1 and CDR2 are SGHNT and YENEEA. The CDR3 contains 13 residues. CDR3 in amino acids: CASSLGGVGEAFF. The DNA of the CDR3 is TGTGCCAGCAGCCTAGGGGGGGTTGGTGAAGCTTTCTTT.

The chain employs TRBV7-9 and TRBJ1-1, with a possible D match to TRBD1 (5 bases). Germline assignment: CDR1 SEHNR and CDR2 FQNEAQ (reference sequence). Trimming cost V 1 base and J 3 bases, with 12 bases left between them. The CDR3 is made up of 15 amino acids. CDR3 in amino acids: CASSLDQGTDTEAFF. CDR3 in DNA: TGTGCCAGCAGCTTAGATCAGGGTACCGACACTGAAGCTTTCTTT. The full variable domain, its missing parts supplied by reference TRBV7-9 and TRBJ1-1, is DTGVSQNPRHKITKRGQNVTFRCDPISEHNRLYWYRQTLGQGPEFLTYFQNEAQLEKSRLLSDRFSAERPKGSFSTLEIQRTEQGDSAMYLCASSLDQGTDTEAFFGQGTRLTVV.

This sequence joins TRBV7-3 and TRBJ2-3, with D perhaps matching TRBD2 (5 bases). V was cut by 5 bases and J by 2 bases, with 8 bases left in between. CDR3 length: 13 residues. CDR1 and CDR2 (germline): SGHTA, FQGTGA. The chain's CDR3 is CASSPGDTDTQYF. CDR3 bases: TGTGCCAGCAGCCCCGGGGACACAGATACGCAGTATTTT.

The table lists this clone with a count of one. The chain carries TRBV2 and TRBJ2-3, with D unclear. The CDR3 covers 12 residues. The germline V and J ends were trimmed by 8 bases and 6 bases, with 12 bases remaining between them. Germline V gene lookup returns CDR1 SNHLY and CDR2 FYNNEI. The CDR3 region is CASGTTWDTQYF. CDR3 nucleotide sequence: TGTGCCAGCGGAACTACCTGGGATACGCAGTATTTT.

The chain has TRBV2 and TRBJ1-1; D remains ambiguous. V was pared by 5 bases and J by 4 bases, with 11 bases between. The V gene's germline CDR1 is SNHLY and CDR2 FYNNEI. The CDR3 extends over 13 amino acids. The CDR3 coding sequence is TGTGCCAGCAGTCGCGACGGCGGCACTGAAGCTTTCTTT. Protein: CASSRDGGTEAFF.

The V call is TRBV27, the J call TRBJ2-1, with 8 positions matching TRBD2. Trimming at V came to 3 bases and at J to 3 bases, leaving 7 bases not matched to a gene. CDR1 is MNHEY and CDR2 is SMNVEV in the germline V gene (reference sequence). The CDR3 is made up of 16 amino acids. CDR3 DNA: TGTGCCAGCAGTTTGGTTAGCGGGGTTAGCTACAATGAGCAGTTCTTC. Translation: CASSLVSGVSYNEQFF.

V gene TRBV25-1 combines with J gene TRBJ1-2; TRBD1 matches 7 bases. CDR3 size: 13 residues. Germline V gene lookup returns CDR1 MGHDK and CDR2 SYGVNS. Trimming cost V 6 bases and J 7 bases; bases outside gene matches: 8. The DNA of the CDR3 is TGTGCCAGCAGCCTCCAGGGGGTCGGTGGCTACACCTTC. This gives the protein CASSLQGVGGYTF.

This clone was observed once. The chain has TRBV18 and TRBJ1-1; D is unclear. Germline V gene lookup returns CDR1 KGHSH and CDR2 LQKENI. V gave up 6 bases and J gave up 4 bases, with 12 bases separating them. The CDR3 runs 13 residues. The CDR3 bases are TGTGCCAGCTCCGAAGAGGTGGGCACTGAAGCTTTCTTT. Translating it yields CASSEEVGTEAFF.

J is TRBJ2-5 and V is TRBV7-3; D remains ambiguous. The tail of the sequence fits TRBJ2-7 better, so the J call may be wrong. Germline V gives CDR1 SGHTA, CDR2 FQGTGA. The CDR3 runs 14 residues. This CDR3 is CASSPNPDNYEQYF. The CDR3 region has the DNA TGTGCCAGCAGCCCCAACCCGGATAACTACGAGCAGTACTTC.

V gene TRBV19 combines with J gene TRBJ2-1; D uncertain. The CDR3 covers 14 residues. V lost 5 bases and J 0 bases, leaving 8 bases between the germline ends. Germline V lookup: CDR1 LNHDA, CDR2 SQIVND (reference sequence). CDR3 region: CASSPPGSYNEQFF. CDR3 DNA: TGTGCCAGTAGTCCTCCGGGCTCCTACAATGAGCAGTTCTTC.

This clone was recorded only once. This chain links TRBV7-9 with TRBJ2-7, with TRBD2 identical over 7 bases. CDR1 and CDR2 from the germline V gene are SEHNR and FQNEAQ (reference sequence). V was pared by 5 bases and J by 2 bases, with 6 bases of the junction left unmatched. This CDR3 has 14 amino acids. CDR3 in amino acids: CASSTGGLTYEQYF. CDR3 sequence (DNA): TGTGCCAGCAGCACGGGAGGCCTCACCTACGAGCAGTACTTC.

The chain combines TRBV11-1 with TRBJ2-3, with 10 bases lining up with TRBD2. This CDR3 has 19 amino acids. Trimming cost V 1 base and J 2 bases; bases outside gene matches: 12. The germline V gene encodes CDR1 SGHAT and CDR2 FQDESV (reference sequence). CDR3 in amino acids: CASSLDRTSGSTFTDTQYF. The CDR3 DNA reads TGTGCCAGCAGCTTAGACCGGACTAGCGGTTCTACTTTCACAGATACGCAGTATTTT.

The chain has TRBV29-1 and TRBJ2-2; tentatively, D is TRBD1 (8 bases). The length of the CDR3 is 13 residues. Germline V gives CDR1 SQVTM, CDR2 ANQGSEA. V lost 7 bases and J 6 bases, leaving 15 bases between the germline ends. The CDR3 bases are TGCAGCGCTGACAGGGGAGGGTCCGGGGAGCTGTTTTTT. Protein product: CSADRGGSGELFF.

This chain uses TRBV6-5 with TRBJ1-1, with a possible D match to TRBD1 (5 bases). The CDR3 is made up of 14 amino acids. Between the trimmed V and J ends, which lost 6 bases and 2 bases, there was a span of 13 bases. Per germline, CDR1 MNHEY and CDR2 SVGAGI. CDR3 protein: CASRNAGINTEAFF. Here the CDR3 DNA reads TGTGCCAGCAGAAACGCAGGGATTAACACTGAAGCTTTCTTT.

This clone occurred once. This chain uses TRBV30 with TRBJ1-3; no clear D gene. The CDR3 has 16 residues. Germline V lookup: CDR1 GTSNPN, CDR2 SVGIG (reference sequence). Trimming cost V 2 bases and J 0 bases, with 14 bases left between them. The chain's CDR3 is CAWSTRTGNSGNTIYF. The CDR3 coding sequence is TGTGCCTGGAGTACGAGGACTGGGAACTCTGGAAACACCATATATTTT.

The V call is TRBV7-2, the J call TRBJ2-1; TRBD2 matches 7 bases. Trimming at V came to 2 bases and at J to 0 bases, leaving 7 bases not matched to a gene. CDR1 and CDR2 (germline): SGHTA, FQGNSA. The CDR3 length is 17 residues. As DNA, the CDR3 is TGTGCCAGCAGCTTATACCGGGACTATAACTCCTACAATGAGCAGTTCTTC. This gives the protein CASSLYRDYNSYNEQFF. The full variable domain, in which reference TRBV7-2 and TRBJ2-1 provide the parts outside the CDR3, is GAGVSQSPSNKVTEKGKDVELRCDPISGHTALYWYRQSLGQGLEFLIYFQGNSAPDKSGLPSDRFSAERTGGSVSTLTIQRTQQEDSAVYLCASSLYRDYNSYNEQFFGPGTRLTVL.

The rearrangement uses TRBV19 and TRBJ2-1, with 12 bases matching TRBD1. The CDR3 sequence is 16 residues long. Germline V gene data show CDR1 as LNHDA and CDR2 as SQIVND (reference sequence). V lost 1 base and J lost 8; bases outside the gene matches: 6. CDR3: CASSIVGTGGEDEQFF. The CDR3 DNA reads TGTGCCAGTAGTATAGTGGGGACAGGGGGCGAAGATGAGCAGTTCTTC.